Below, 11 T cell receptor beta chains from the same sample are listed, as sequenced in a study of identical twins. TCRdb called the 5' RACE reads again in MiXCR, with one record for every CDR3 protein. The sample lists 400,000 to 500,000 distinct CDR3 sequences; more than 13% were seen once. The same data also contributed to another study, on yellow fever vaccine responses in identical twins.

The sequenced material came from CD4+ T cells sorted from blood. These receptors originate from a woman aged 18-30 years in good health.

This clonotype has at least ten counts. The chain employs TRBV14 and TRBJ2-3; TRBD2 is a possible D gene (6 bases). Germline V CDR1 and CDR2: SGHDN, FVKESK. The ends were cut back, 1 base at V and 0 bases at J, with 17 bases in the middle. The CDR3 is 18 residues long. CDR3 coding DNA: TGTGCCAGCAGCCAAGGAAGCGGGTCTCTCCCCAGCACAGATACGCAGTATTTT. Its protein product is CASSQGSGSLPSTDTQYF.

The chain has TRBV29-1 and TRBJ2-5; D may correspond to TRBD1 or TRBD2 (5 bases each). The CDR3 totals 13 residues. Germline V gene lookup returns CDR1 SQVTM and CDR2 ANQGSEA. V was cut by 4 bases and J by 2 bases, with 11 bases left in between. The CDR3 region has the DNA TGCAGCGTTGCAGGGAGAGGGCAAGAGACCCAGTACTTC. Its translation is CSVAGRGQETQYF. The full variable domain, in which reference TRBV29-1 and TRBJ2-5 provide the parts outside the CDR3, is SAVISQKPSRDICQRGTSLTIQCQVDSQVTMMFWYRQQPGQSLTLIATANQGSEATYESGFVIDKFPISRPNLTFSTLTVSNMSPEDSSIYLCSVAGRGQETQYFGPGTRLLVL.

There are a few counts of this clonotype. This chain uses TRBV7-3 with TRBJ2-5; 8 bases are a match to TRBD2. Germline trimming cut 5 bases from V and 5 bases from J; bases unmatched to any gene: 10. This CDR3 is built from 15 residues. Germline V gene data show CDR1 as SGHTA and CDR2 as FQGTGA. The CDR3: CASSPGGGPTETQYF. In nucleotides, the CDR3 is TGTGCCAGCAGCCCAGGCGGGGGGCCGACGGAGACCCAGTACTTC.

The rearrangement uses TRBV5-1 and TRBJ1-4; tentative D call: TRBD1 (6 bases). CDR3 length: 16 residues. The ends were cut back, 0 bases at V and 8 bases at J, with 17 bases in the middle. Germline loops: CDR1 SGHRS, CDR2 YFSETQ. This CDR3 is CASSLEGGASREKLFF. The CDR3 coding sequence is TGCGCCAGCAGCTTGGAGGGGGGCGCGAGTCGGGAAAAACTGTTTTTT.

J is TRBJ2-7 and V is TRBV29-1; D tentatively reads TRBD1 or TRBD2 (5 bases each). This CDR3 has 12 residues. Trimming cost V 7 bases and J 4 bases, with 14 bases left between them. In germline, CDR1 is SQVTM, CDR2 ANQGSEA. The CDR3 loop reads CSAARGAYEQYF. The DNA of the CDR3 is TGCAGCGCTGCCCGAGGGGCTTACGAGCAGTACTTC.

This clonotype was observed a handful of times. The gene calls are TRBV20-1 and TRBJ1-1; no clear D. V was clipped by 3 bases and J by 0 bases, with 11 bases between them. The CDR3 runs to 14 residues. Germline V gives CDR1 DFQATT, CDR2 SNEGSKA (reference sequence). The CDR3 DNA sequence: TGCAGTGCTAGCAAACAGATAATGAACACTGAAGCTTTCTTT. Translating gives CSASKQIMNTEAFF.

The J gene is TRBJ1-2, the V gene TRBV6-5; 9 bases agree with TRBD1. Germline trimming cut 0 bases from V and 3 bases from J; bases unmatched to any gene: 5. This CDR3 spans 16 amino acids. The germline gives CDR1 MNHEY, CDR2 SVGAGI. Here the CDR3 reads CASSYSGTGFDYGYTF. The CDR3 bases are TGTGCCAGCAGTTACTCCGGGACAGGGTTTGACTATGGCTACACCTTC.

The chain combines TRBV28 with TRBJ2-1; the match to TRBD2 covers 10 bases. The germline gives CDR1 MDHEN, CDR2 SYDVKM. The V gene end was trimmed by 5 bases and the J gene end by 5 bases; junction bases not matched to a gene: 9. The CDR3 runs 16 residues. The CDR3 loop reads CASSANIAGGNNEQFF. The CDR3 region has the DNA TGTGCCAGCAGTGCCAACATAGCGGGGGGCAACAATGAGCAGTTCTTC.

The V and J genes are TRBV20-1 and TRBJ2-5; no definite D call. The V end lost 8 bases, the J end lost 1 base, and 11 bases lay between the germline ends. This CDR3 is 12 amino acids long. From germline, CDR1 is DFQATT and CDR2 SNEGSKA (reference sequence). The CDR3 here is CSNQGPQETQYF. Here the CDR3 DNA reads TGCAGTAACCAAGGGCCCCAAGAGACCCAGTACTTC.

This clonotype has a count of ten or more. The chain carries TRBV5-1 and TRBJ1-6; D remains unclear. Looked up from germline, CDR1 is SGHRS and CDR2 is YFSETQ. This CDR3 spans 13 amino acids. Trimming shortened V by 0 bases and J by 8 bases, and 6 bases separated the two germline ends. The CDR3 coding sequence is TGCGCCAGCAGCTTGGACGTCTATTCACCCCTCCACTTT. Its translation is CASSLDVYSPLHF.

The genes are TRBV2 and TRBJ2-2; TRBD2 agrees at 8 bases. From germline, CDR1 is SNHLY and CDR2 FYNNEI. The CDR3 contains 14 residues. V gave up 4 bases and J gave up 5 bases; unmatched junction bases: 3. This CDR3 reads CASSVKRETGELFF. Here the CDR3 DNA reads TGTGCCAGCAGTGTGAAGCGGGAGACCGGGGAGCTGTTTTTT.